The 25 T cell receptor beta chains given below trace back to one sample, sequenced in a study of CD8+ T cells in alopecia areata. Sample treatment: oral pan-JAK inhibitor, 5-10 mg twice daily. Extracted from the samples, RNA was reverse transcribed into cDNA to serve as the sequencing template. Clones were sequenced by immunoSEQ multiplex PCR, and TCRdb holds only the in-frame ones, with some missing. Here the sample spans 250,000 to 350,000 clones, around three fifths being singletons. Source: CD4+ T cells sorted from blood, taken at week 52, from a patient treated with tofacitinib. The source is a human donor with alopecia areata.

On this clone: Other DNA sequences from this sample encode an identical CDR3 as well. The V and J genes are TRBV5-6 and TRBJ2-5; the match to TRBD1 covers 9 bases. The CDR3 totals 14 residues. V lost 4 bases, J lost 5 bases, and 6 bases stayed unmatched. CDR1 and CDR2 from the germline V gene are SGHDT and YYEEEE. CDR3 DNA sequence: TGTGCCAGCAGCCTGGGACAGGGTCAGGAGACCCAGTACTTC. Residues: CASSLGQGQETQYF.

The V call is TRBV6-1, the J call TRBJ2-1; TRBD2 agrees at 10 bases. CDR3 length: 15 amino acids. Germline values: CDR1 MNHNS, CDR2 SASEGT. Trimming cost V 6 bases and J 1 base; bases outside gene matches: 3. The CDR3 sequence is CASRALAGSYNEQFF. The CDR3 nucleotides are TGTGCCAGCAGGGCACTAGCGGGGTCCTACAATGAGCAGTTCTTC.

The chain joins TRBV29-1 to TRBJ2-5, with D perhaps TRBD1 or TRBD2 (6 bases each). The CDR3 consists of 22 residues. The V end was cut by 0 bases, the J end by 3 bases, with 35 bases between. Germline V gene data show CDR1 as SQVTM and CDR2 as ANQGSEA. DNA of the CDR3: TGCAGCGTTGAAGATCCGGGACTCCCCCACTTTATGTATGCGCCAGGGGAAGAGACCCAGTACTTC. Its protein product is CSVEDPGLPHFMYAPGEETQYF.

This clone showed up just a few times. This CDR3 is CASSDRGYEQYF. The CDR3 coding sequence is TGTGCCAGCAGCGACAGGGGCTACGAGCAGTACTTC. This chain uses TRBV7-2 with TRBJ2-7; 8 nucleotides agree with TRBD1. J gave up 3 bases and V 5 bases, and 0 bases lay outside the gene matches. The CDR3 runs 12 residues. CDR1 is SGHTA, CDR2 FQGNSA, per germline.

This clone was observed a handful of times. The chain is built from TRBV27 and TRBJ2-3; D uncertain. The CDR3 has 14 residues. Germline CDR1 and CDR2: MNHEY and SMNVEV (reference sequence). The V and J ends lost 1 base and 6 bases respectively, with 11 bases between them. Here the CDR3 reads CASSLLHGEDTQYF. The CDR3 region has the DNA TGTGCCAGCAGTTTATTGCACGGAGAGGATACGCAGTATTTT.

The rearrangement uses TRBV29-1 and TRBJ1-2; 8 bases are shared with TRBD1. V was clipped by 7 bases and J by 7 bases; unmatched bases: 8. Germline loops: CDR1 SQVTM, CDR2 ANQGSEA. There are 12 residues in the CDR3. CDR3 bases: TGCAGCGCCGGAGACAGGGGCGTTGGCTACACCTTC. Its protein product is CSAGDRGVGYTF.

The chain has TRBV29-1 and TRBJ1-1; 10 nucleotides match TRBD1. CDR1 SQVTM and CDR2 ANQGSEA come from the germline V gene. The CDR3 totals 13 residues. The J segment lost 2 bases and the V segment lost 7 bases, leaving 4 bases of the junction unmatched. The CDR3: CSARDRGNTEAFF. The CDR3 coding sequence is TGCAGCGCTCGGGACAGGGGAAACACTGAAGCTTTCTTT.

This clone appeared a few times. This chain links TRBV29-1 with TRBJ1-2, with D perhaps matching TRBD1 (6 bases). Trimming removed 4 bases at V and 7 bases at J, with 16 bases between. Per germline, CDR1 SQVTM and CDR2 ANQGSEA. The CDR3 totals 13 residues. The CDR3 reads CSVGSPGAVGYTF. In nucleotides, the CDR3 is TGCAGCGTTGGAAGCCCAGGGGCGGTTGGCTACACCTTC.

V is TRBV11-2 and J is TRBJ1-1; D not certain. The CDR3 spans 15 residues. V was pared by 1 base and J by 4 bases, with 13 bases between. The V gene's germline CDR1 is SGHAT and CDR2 FQNNGV. The CDR3 DNA is TGTGCCAGCAGCTTAGGTGCGGGAATCTCCACTGAAGCTTTCTTT. Translation: CASSLGAGISTEAFF.

This chain joins TRBV15 and TRBJ2-1; D ambiguous. Germline CDR1 is LNHNV and CDR2 is YYDKDF (reference sequence). The CDR3 has 13 residues. Trimming shortened V by 3 bases and J by 2 bases, and 5 bases separated the two germline ends. The CDR3 DNA sequence: TGTGCCACCAGCAGGGCCCCCTACAATGAGCAGTTCTTC. As protein: CATSRAPYNEQFF.

This chain uses TRBV30 with TRBJ1-2; 10 positions match TRBD1. The junction had 9 bases not matched to a gene; V was cut back by 3 bases and J by 8 bases. Looked up from germline, CDR1 is GTSNPN and CDR2 is SVGIG (reference sequence). The CDR3 sequence is 14 residues long. CDR3 amino acids: CAWRGNGTGVGYTF. The CDR3 coding sequence is TGTGCCTGGAGAGGCAACGGGACAGGGGTAGGCTACACCTTC.

About this clone: The sample carries other DNA sequences with the same CDR3. This rearrangement joins TRBV29-1 to TRBJ1-1; 8 bases align to TRBD1. The CDR3 extends over 11 amino acids. Germline loops: CDR1 SQVTM, CDR2 ANQGSEA. V gave up 6 bases and J gave up 5 bases; unmatched junction bases: 2. The CDR3 is CSVDRGTEAFF. CDR3 nucleotides: TGCAGCGTAGACAGGGGAACTGAAGCTTTCTTT. The full variable domain, completed using reference TRBV29-1 and TRBJ1-1, is SAVISQKPSRDICQRGTSLTIQCQVDSQVTMMFWYRQQPGQSLTLIATANQGSEATYESGFVIDKFPISRPNLTFSTLTVSNMSPEDSSIYLCSVDRGTEAFFGQGTRLTVV.

This clone was detected only a few times. J is TRBJ1-3 and V is TRBV30; D remains ambiguous. V lost 2 bases to trimming and J lost 4 bases, with 3 bases between them. CDR1 and CDR2 from the germline V gene are GTSNPN and SVGIG (reference sequence). The CDR3 covers 11 residues. This chain's CDR3 is CAWSLGNTIYF. The CDR3 DNA is TGTGCCTGGAGTCTGGGAAACACCATATATTTT.

The chain couples TRBV30 to TRBJ2-7, with D maybe TRBD1 (5 bases). CDR3 length: 12 residues. Germline assignment: CDR1 GTSNPN and CDR2 SVGIG (reference sequence). The V end was cut by 1 base, the J end by 3 bases, with 7 bases between. The CDR3: CAWSDQGYEQYF. Written as DNA, the CDR3 is TGTGCCTGGAGTGACCAGGGCTACGAGCAGTACTTC.

As DNA, the CDR3 is TGCGCCAGCAGCCAAGATCGCCGGCAGGGGCTAAGCTATGGCTACACCTTC. This encodes CASSQDRRQGLSYGYTF. This chain uses TRBV4-3 with TRBJ1-2; TRBD1 is a possible D gene (6 bases). The germline V gene encodes CDR1 LGHNA and CDR2 YSLEER. V lost 0 bases and J lost 4, with 18 bases in between. CDR3 length equals 17 residues.

The chain is built from TRBV5-1 and TRBJ2-3; TRBD1 might be the D (5 bases). The ends were cut back, 4 bases at V and 6 bases at J, with 12 bases in the middle. Germline V gene data show CDR1 as SGHRS and CDR2 as YFSETQ. The CDR3 contains 13 residues. The CDR3, as DNA: TGCGCCAGCAGCGAGACAGCAGTTGATACGCAGTATTTT. Translation gives CASSETAVDTQYF.

The chain has TRBV5-1 and TRBJ1-1; 7 nucleotides align to TRBD1. The CDR3 runs 15 residues. V lost 0 bases to trimming and J lost 0 bases; unmatched junction nucleotides: 2. Germline lookup yields CDR1 SGHRS and CDR2 YFSETQ. CDR3 sequence reads: CASSLAGGMNTEAFF. CDR3 coding DNA: TGCGCCAGCAGCTTGGCAGGGGGGATGAACACTGAAGCTTTCTTT.

V gene TRBV6-5 combines with J gene TRBJ1-5, with TRBD1 identical over 7 bases. The CDR3 is 15 amino acids. CDR1 is MNHEY, CDR2 SVGAGI, per germline. With V trimmed by 6 bases and J by 2 bases, 7 bases remained unmatched. The DNA of the CDR3 is TGTGCCAGCAGCTCCGACAGGGTGGGCAATCAGCCCCAGCATTTT. Its translation is CASSSDRVGNQPQHF.

This clone has only a few counts. The chain uses TRBV7-8 and TRBJ2-3; D gene ambiguous. The CDR3 runs to 11 residues. From germline, CDR1 is SGHVS and CDR2 FQNEAQ. The ends were cut back, 3 bases at V and 6 bases at J, with 4 bases in the middle. The CDR3 here is CASSFSDTQYF. The DNA of the CDR3 is TGTGCCAGCAGCTTTTCCGATACGCAGTATTTT.

This chain uses TRBV27 with TRBJ1-5, with D possibly TRBD1 on 6 matching bases. Trimming stripped 2 bases from V and 7 bases from J, with 9 bases between. Germline V gene lookup returns CDR1 MNHEY and CDR2 SMNVEV (reference sequence). CDR3 length equals 13 residues. Here the CDR3 DNA reads TGTGCCAGCAGTTTAGACAGGTTCCAGCCCCAGCATTTT. Its translation: CASSLDRFQPQHF.

The rearrangement links TRBV5-1 to TRBJ2-1, with D maybe TRBD1 (6 bases). The CDR3 spans 13 residues. Trimming stripped 5 bases from V and 4 bases from J, with 10 bases between. Germline CDR1 is SGHRS and CDR2 is YFSETQ. CDR3 nucleotides: TGCGCCAGCAGGTACAGGGATTACAATGAGCAGTTCTTC. The encoded protein is CASRYRDYNEQFF.

The chain couples TRBV18 to TRBJ2-1; 9 positions agree with TRBD2. The CDR3 runs 17 residues. V dropped 4 bases and J dropped 3; count of bases not matched to a gene: 10. Germline V CDR1 and CDR2: KGHSH, LQKENI. Here the CDR3 DNA reads TGTGCCAGCTCACGGGATCTCCTAGCGGGAAGCTACAATGAGCAGTTCTTC. Protein product: CASSRDLLAGSYNEQFF.

The chain carries TRBV7-2 and TRBJ2-1; no firm D call. V was pared by 2 bases and J by 5 bases, with 10 bases between. Germline V gene data show CDR1 as SGHTA and CDR2 as FQGNSA. CDR3 length: 14 amino acids. CDR3 sequence: CASSLRPLDNEQFF. The CDR3 nucleotides are TGTGCCAGCAGCTTACGCCCCCTGGACAATGAGCAGTTCTTC.

This clone was recorded only once. The chain recombines TRBV4-3 with TRBJ1-2, with D hard to call. The CDR3 spans 15 residues. V dropped 4 bases and J dropped 7 bases, with 19 bases sitting between them. Per the germline V gene, CDR1 is LGHNA and CDR2 is YSLEER. DNA of the CDR3: TGCGCCAGCAGCCCCCCCCAAGGGCAGACGAGTGGCTACACCTTC. It specifies CASSPPQGQTSGYTF.

The chain employs TRBV7-2 and TRBJ1-6; no clear D gene. Between the trimmed V and J ends, which lost 5 bases and 9 bases, there was a span of 17 bases. The CDR3 has 15 residues. Germline CDR1 is SGHTA and CDR2 is FQGNSA. The CDR3 region is CASSVEADTSSPLHF. In nucleotides, the CDR3 is TGTGCCAGCAGCGTGGAAGCGGATACATCTTCACCCCTCCACTTT.